This T cell receptor beta chain originates from a study of graft-versus-host responses after intestinal transplantation. Note on this clone: Its cognate antigen is unknown.

Study results and caveats: GvH clone levels peaked in circulation, and this peak was associated with early post-transplant HvG declines. Some GvH clones appeared in ileal mucosa or blood before recipient bone marrow.

The length of the CDR3 is 12 residues. Deletions cut 2 bases from V and 13 bases from J, with 12 bases between. Germline V gene data show CDR1 as LGHNA and CDR2 as YNFKEQ. Using immunoSEQ multiplex PCR, the repertoire was profiled, and TCRdb retains in-frame clones only, with some absent. This table holds about 70,000 clones, about 94% found once. The sequence was collected from a human donor who received an intestinal transplant. Source: unstimulated CD8+ T cells sorted from spleen or lymph node cells, taken before intestinal transplant. This chain links TRBV4-2 with TRBJ2-1; possible D gene TRBD2, 5 bases. The CDR3 coding sequence is TGTGCCAGCAGCCAATCCTCGGGAATACAGTTCTTC. This encodes CASSQSSGIQFF.